Below, 5 T cell receptor beta chains from the same sample are listed, as sequenced in a study of shared clonotypes between healthy human individuals. Sequencing was performed with immunoSEQ multiplex PCR; in TCRdb, only in-frame clones are kept and a portion is missing. The table lists about 2,100,000 clones, about 92% of them singletons. The naive CD8 subset, CD45RO-negative cells positively selected for CCR7, excluded terminally differentiated effector memory CD45RA+ cells. Sequencing used naive CD8+ T cells from PBMCs. The receptors stem from a man younger than 35 in good health. Some clones in this sample may be carry-over from other donors' samples.

V usage is TRBV7-2 and J usage is TRBJ2-5, with D uncertain. Trimming removed 2 bases from V and 5 bases from J, with 9 bases in between. Germline loops: CDR1 SGHTA, CDR2 FQGNSA. The CDR3 is made up of 13 amino acids. CDR3 DNA sequence: TGTGCCAGCAGCTTAAATTCCGGGGAGACCCAGTACTTC. Protein sequence: CASSLNSGETQYF.

The rearrangement uses TRBV19 and TRBJ1-1; 9 bases are a match to TRBD1. The germline V gene encodes CDR1 LNHDA and CDR2 SQIVND (reference sequence). CDR3 length: 14 residues. V gave up 6 bases and J gave up 5 bases; unmatched junction bases: 7. CDR3 coding DNA: TGTGCCAGTAGAGACAGGGGGACAGTTACTGAAGCTTTCTTT. Protein: CASRDRGTVTEAFF.

This chain connects TRBV7-2 to TRBJ2-2; TRBD1 or TRBD2 may be the D gene (6 bases each). CDR3 length equals 17 residues. Trimming stripped 5 bases from V and 4 bases from J, with 20 bases between. Germline loops: CDR1 SGHTA, CDR2 FQGNSA. This chain's CDR3 is CASSPRGGRYLTGELFF. The CDR3 nucleotides are TGTGCCAGCAGCCCCCGAGGGGGGCGGTATCTCACCGGGGAGCTGTTTTTT. Full variable domain (rest looked up from reference TRBV7-2 and TRBJ2-2): GAGVSQSPSNKVTEKGKDVELRCDPISGHTALYWYRQSLGQGLEFLIYFQGNSAPDKSGLPSDRFSAERTGGSVSTLTIQRTQQEDSAVYLCASSPRGGRYLTGELFFGEGSRLTVL.

The chain couples TRBV9 to TRBJ1-1; D perhaps matches TRBD1 (5 bases). The ends were cut back, 4 bases at V and 11 bases at J, with 15 bases in the middle. Germline CDR1 is SGDLS and CDR2 is YYNGEE. The CDR3 is 12 residues long. The CDR3 DNA sequence: TGTGCCAGCAGCCCCGACGGGGCCGGGGCTTTCTTT. Translation: CASSPDGAGAFF.

This chain connects TRBV11-2 to TRBJ2-1; TRBD2 might be the D (5 bases). CDR1 is SGHAT, CDR2 FQNNGV, per germline. The CDR3 totals 12 residues. Trimming shortened V by 3 bases and J by 9 bases, and 9 bases separated the two germline ends. CDR3 protein: CASSLRVGEQFF. DNA of the CDR3: TGTGCCAGCAGCTTGAGGGTGGGTGAGCAGTTCTTC.